This is a list of T cell receptor beta chains from one sample in a study of shared clonotypes between healthy human individuals. Some clones are missing from TCRdb's copy, which holds only in-frame ones; the method was immunoSEQ multiplex PCR. Among roughly 2.5 million clones listed, 85% to 95% were seen once. Sequenced input: naive CD4+ T cells sorted from blood. The receptors were sampled from a man between 18 and 29 years old in good health. CDR3s include the opening cysteine and the closing phenylalanine or tryptophan. A D gene is named only where the DNA matches it firmly. The size field is filled for only some rows; it gives once, few, many or a size class.

TRBJ1-1 TRBV7-2 . TRBD1 CASSLDRALNTEAFF TGTGCCAGCAGCTTGGACAGGGCGCTGAACACTGAAGCTTTCTTT
TRBJ2-3 TRBV10-3 . TRBD2 CAISTGTSGGGGDTQYF TGTGCCATCAGTACCGGGACTAGCGGCGGCGGTGGAGATACGCAGTATTTT
TRBJ1-2 TRBV5-6 once . CASSLWGADYGYTF TGTGCCAGCAGCTTGTGGGGCGCGGACTATGGCTACACCTTC
TRBJ2-3 TRBV5-1 . . CASKAGAVTDTQYF TGCGCCAGCAAGGCGGGGGCGGTTACAGATACGCAGTATTTT
TRBJ2-3 TRBV11-2 . . CASSFAPRADTQYF TGTGCCAGCAGCTTTGCTCCACGGGCAGATACGCAGTATTTT
TRBJ2-3 TRBV7-2 . TRBD2 CASSSIAGGSTDTQYF TGTGCCAGCAGTTCAATAGCGGGAGGGAGCACAGATACGCAGTATTTT
TRBJ2-7 TRBV23-1 . . CASTWRPWPFSYEQYF TGCGCCAGCACCTGGCGCCCTTGGCCATTTTCCTACGAGCAGTACTTC
TRBJ2-3 TRBV11-2 . . CASSTGRGTSTDTQYF TGTGCCAGCAGCACCGGACGGGGGACTTCCACAGATACGCAGTATTTT
TRBJ2-7 TRBV6-6 . TRBD1 CASSFGQGSDEQYF TGTGCCAGCAGTTTCGGACAGGGGAGCGACGAGCAGTACTTC
TRBJ1-1 TRBV5-4 . TRBD1 CASSPRQGENTEAFF TGTGCCAGCAGCCCTAGACAGGGGGAAAACACTGAAGCTTTCTTT
TRBJ1-5 TRBV28 once . CASTLRPYSNQPQHF TGTGCCAGCACGCTTCGACCTTATAGCAATCAGCCCCAGCATTTT
TRBJ2-3 TRBV29-1 . . CSVEDRGPGDTQYF TGCAGCGTTGAAGATCGGGGGCCTGGGGATACGCAGTATTTT
TRBJ1-1 TRBV10-3 . . CAISEPGWLPVAFF TGTGCCATCAGTGAGCCTGGTTGGCTTCCAGTAGCTTTCTTT
TRBJ2-1 TRBV5-4 . TRBD2 CASRAPGLAGPDEQFF TGTGCCAGCAGGGCCCCGGGACTAGCGGGACCCGATGAGCAGTTCTTC
TRBJ1-3 TRBV5-1 . . CASSEGSSGNTIYF TGCGCCAGCAGCGAAGGGAGCTCTGGAAACACCATATATTTT
TRBJ1-5 TRBV7-3 . . CASSSPGYNSNQPQHF TGTGCCAGCAGCTCGCCAGGGTATAATAGCAATCAGCCCCAGCATTTT
TRBJ1-6 TRBV7-9 . . CASRSMGGSPLHF TGTGCCAGCAGATCAATGGGAGGTTCACCCCTCCACTTT
TRBJ2-3 TRBV30 . . CAWSVLRTDTQYF TGTGCCTGGAGTGTCCTCCGCACAGATACGCAGTATTTT
TRBJ1-4 TRBV2 . TRBD1 CASRATGAGEKLFF TGTGCCAGCAGGGCGACAGGGGCCGGAGAAAAACTGTTTTTT
TRBJ1-5 TRBV19 . . CASSETGVGNQPQHF TGTGCCAGTAGTGAGACAGGCGTCGGCAATCAGCCCCAGCATTTT
TRBJ2-2 TRBV6-5 . . CASSLQGNTGELFF TGTGCCAGCAGTTTACAGGGGAACACCGGGGAGCTGTTTTTT
TRBJ2-1 TRBV5-4 . TRBD2 CASSFLMRGGQNEQFF TGTGCCAGCAGCTTTCTCATGAGGGGAGGGCAGAATGAGCAGTTCTTC
TRBJ2-2 TRBV7-2 once TRBD2 CASSPGLIGGELFF TGTGCCAGCAGCCCGGGACTAATTGGCGGGGAGCTGTTTTTT
TRBJ2-5 TRBV6-1 . . CASSDRGGTQYF TGTGCCAGCAGTGACAGGGGGGGGACCCAGTACTTC
TRBJ2-3 TRBV7-7 . . CASSLQSTDTQYF TGTGCTAGCAGCTTGCAGAGCACAGATACGCAGTATTTT
TRBJ2-3 TRBV9 once TRBD1 CASSDRRGNTDTQYF TGTGCCAGCAGCGACCGCAGGGGGAACACAGATACGCAGTATTTT
TRBJ2-2 TRBV29-1 . TRBD2 CSVQTSGKTGELFF TGCAGCGTGCAGACTAGCGGGAAAACCGGGGAGCTGTTTTTT
TRBJ2-7 TRBV19 once TRBD2 CASSPRTSGSGYEQYF TGTGCCAGTAGTCCCCGGACTAGCGGGTCTGGTTACGAGCAGTACTTC
TRBJ1-2 TRBV4-3 . . CASSQVSNTNYGYTF TGCGCCAGCAGCCAAGTGTCGAACACCAACTATGGCTACACCTTC
TRBJ1-1 TRBV11-2 . . CASSLEILLEAFF TGTGCCAGCAGCTTAGAGATACTGTTGGAAGCTTTCTTT
TRBJ2-1 TRBV2 once . CASSEAQGEQFF TGTGCCAGCAGTGAAGCGCAGGGTGAGCAGTTCTTC